A selection of T cell receptor beta chains follows, all from one sample in a study of cytomegalovirus exposure and HLA in healthy donors. This table comes from immunoSEQ multiplex PCR, and its TCRdb copy is limited to in-frame clones, with some not included. The sample has more than 85,000 clones, over 80% seen once. Sequenced material: PBMCs. These receptor sequences come from a man under 40 in good health and CMV-seropositive. Both conserved end residues are part of each CDR3. D genes are given only for firm matches. The size field is filled for only some rows; it gives once, few, many or a size class.

v_call	clone_size	j_call	d_call	cdr3_aa	cdr3_nt
TRBV6-1	once	TRBJ1-2	NA	CASSELSAAAHYGYTF	TGTGCCAGCAGTGAACTGAGTGCAGCGGCCCACTATGGCTACACCTTC
TRBV5-1	NA	TRBJ1-6	NA	CASSTRQDQNSPLHF	TGCGCCAGCAGCACCCGACAGGATCAAAATTCACCCCTCCACTTT
TRBV30	NA	TRBJ1-2	NA	CAWNPTGAGDYTF	TGTGCCTGGAATCCCACCGGGGCAGGGGACTACACCTTC
TRBV5-6	NA	TRBJ2-7	TRBD1	CASGYFQTGSYEQYF	TGTGCCAGCGGCTACTTCCAGACAGGGTCCTACGAGCAGTACTTC
TRBV28	NA	TRBJ1-5	NA	CASSLDGQPQHF	TGTGCCAGCAGTTTAGACGGGCAGCCCCAGCATTTT
TRBV19	once	TRBJ1-2	NA	CASSLTMKGYTF	TGTGCCAGTAGTCTTACAATGAAAGGCTACACCTTC
TRBV6-1	NA	TRBJ1-4	NA	CASSEHSHESEKLFF	TGTGCCAGCAGTGAACACTCCCACGAGAGTGAAAAACTGTTTTTT
TRBV18	NA	TRBJ1-2	TRBD1	CASSPPIKGAYGYTF	TGTGCCAGCTCACCCCCTATCAAGGGGGCTTATGGCTACACCTTC
TRBV10-3	NA	TRBJ2-7	NA	CATGGTGRNEQYF	TGTGCCACGGGAGGGACAGGGCGGAACGAGCAGTACTTC
TRBV2	NA	TRBJ2-7	NA	CASSPNRDSGDF	TGTGCCAGCAGTCCAAACCGGGACTCTGGAGACTTC
TRBV4-2	NA	TRBJ1-1	TRBD1	CASSRGQASNTEAFF	TGTGCCAGCAGCCGCGGACAGGCTTCGAACACTGAAGCTTTCTTT
TRBV21-1	NA	TRBJ2-6	NA	CASSIKKDRPMHDDSGANVLTF	TGTGCCAGCAGCATCAAAAAAGACAGGCCTATGCATGATGACTCTGGGGCCAACGTCCTGACTTTC
TRBV5-8	NA	TRBJ1-5	NA	CASSLWGRSGNQPQHF	TGTGCCAGCAGCTTGTGGGGGCGCTCAGGCAATCAGCCCCAGCATTTT
TRBV10-3	NA	TRBJ1-2	TRBD1	CATTSGTGQSSWANYGYTF	TGTGCCACCACTTCCGGGACAGGGCAGAGTAGCTGGGCTAACTATGGCTACACCTTC
TRBV5-4	NA	TRBJ2-7	NA	CASSLNRGGDNLYEQYF	TGTGCCAGCAGCTTGAACCGGGGAGGTGACAACTTATACGAGCAGTACTTC
TRBV12-5	NA	TRBJ2-7	NA	CASGLVIRTLRSYEQYF	TGTGCTAGTGGTTTGGTTATCAGGACACTTCGTTCCTACGAGCAGTACTTC
TRBV5-1	once	TRBJ2-7	NA	CASSFGGSLEQYF	TGCGCCAGCAGCTTTGGGGGCTCTTTGGAGCAGTACTTC
TRBV9	once	TRBJ2-7	TRBD1	CASSAGTAYEQYF	TGTGCCAGCAGCGCCGGGACAGCGTACGAGCAGTACTTC
TRBV9	NA	TRBJ2-3	TRBD1	CASSPHRGVMLTDTQYF	TGTGCCAGCAGCCCTCACAGGGGAGTTATGTTAACAGATACGCAGTATTTT
TRBV2	NA	TRBJ1-5	TRBD1	CASSSTGGTQPQHF	TGTGCCAGCAGTTCGACAGGGGGTACTCAGCCCCAGCATTTT
TRBV2	NA	TRBJ2-4	TRBD1	CARGDSENIQYF	TGTGCCAGAGGGGACAGCGAAAACATTCAGTACTTC
TRBV5-1	NA	TRBJ1-2	NA	CASSLSAGDYGYTF	TGCGCCAGCAGCTTGTCCGCAGGGGACTATGGCTACACCTTC
TRBV7-9	NA	TRBJ1-2	TRBD1	CASSSPGGSKYGYTF	TGTGCCAGCAGCTCCCCAGGGGGTTCTAAGTATGGCTACACCTTC
TRBV7-2	NA	TRBJ1-4	NA	CASSPAGLPGEKLFF	TGTGCCAGCAGCCCGGCGGGGCTCCCCGGTGAAAAACTGTTTTTT
TRBV4-1	NA	TRBJ1-1	NA	CASSQEARRPTEAFF	TGCGCCAGCAGCCAAGAAGCTAGAAGGCCCACTGAAGCTTTCTTT
TRBV5-1	NA	TRBJ2-7	NA	CASRDYRDGEQYF	TGCGCCAGCAGGGACTACCGCGACGGCGAGCAGTACTTC